The 23 T cell receptor beta chains given below trace back to one sample, sequenced in a study of T-cell reconstitution after alpha-beta-depleted transplantation in children (dated by TCRdb to 2016 to 2017). Receptor amplification or capture employed PCR. This sample was sequenced with an Illumina HiSeq 2500. TCR libraries were prepared with molecular barcoding, using unique molecular identifiers to normalize TCRbeta repertoire quantification. Clones were called with MiXCR by TCRdb after fastp trimmed the public reads at Q25, and only in-frame beta chains were retained. One record per CDR3 amino acid sequence lists the most common genes and DNA. For this sample there are around 580,000 distinct CDR3 sequences; over 25% appear just once. Together, the top ten hold 30% to 45% of the sample. Taken with the paper, the label for treatment or condition translates to: allogeneic hematopoietic cell transplantation with graft depleted of TCRalphabeta T cells and CD19 B cells.

The sample consisted of PBMCs, taken before TCRalphabeta/CD19-depleted stem cell transplant. All receptors derive from a boy in the first two years of life with Wiskott-Aldrich syndrome, due to receive a stem cell transplant.

This clonotype showed up just a few times. The genes are TRBV2 and TRBJ2-5; possible D gene TRBD2, 5 bases. This CDR3 contains 13 residues. From germline, CDR1 is SNHLY and CDR2 FYNNEI. Trimming shortened V by 8 bases and J by 5 bases, and 15 bases separated the two germline ends. Here the CDR3 DNA reads TGTGCCAGCGTCGAAGGGTCGGGGGAGACCCAGTACTTC. Amino acid sequence: CASVEGSGETQYF. Full variable domain (outside the CDR3, taken from reference TRBV2 and TRBJ2-5): EPEVTQTPSHQVTQMGQEVILRCVPISNHLYFYWYRQILGQKVEFLVSFYNNEISEKSEIFDDQFSVERPDGSNFTLKIRSTKLEDSAMYFCASVEGSGETQYFGPGTRLLVL.

This clonotype turned up a few times. This sequence joins TRBV7-2 and TRBJ1-1, with D unclear. Trimming removed 5 bases from V and 3 bases from J, with 19 bases in between. CDR3 length equals 16 residues. The germline CDR1 and CDR2 sequences are SGHTA and FQGNSA. CDR3 loop: CASSRSGPTGDTEAFF. In DNA, the CDR3 is TGTGCCAGCAGCCGGTCTGGGCCCACTGGGGACACTGAAGCTTTCTTT. Full variable domain (rest looked up from reference TRBV7-2 and TRBJ1-1): GAGVSQSPSNKVTEKGKDVELRCDPISGHTALYWYRQSLGQGLEFLIYFQGNSAPDKSGLPSDRFSAERTGGSVSTLTIQRTQQEDSAVYLCASSRSGPTGDTEAFFGQGTRLTVV.

A few counts support this clonotype. The chain joins TRBV27 to TRBJ2-5, with D maybe TRBD2 (6 bases). There are 16 residues in the CDR3. Trimming cost V 5 bases and J 1 base, with 17 bases left between them. The germline V gene encodes CDR1 MNHEY and CDR2 SMNVEV (reference sequence). DNA for the CDR3: TGTGCCAGCAGTCCCGTGGCGGGATCATCCCAAGAGACCCAGTACTTC. Translating gives CASSPVAGSSQETQYF.

The table lists this clonotype with a few counts. The V call is TRBV15, the J call TRBJ1-5; D not resolved. Germline V gives CDR1 LNHNV, CDR2 YYDKDF (reference sequence). The CDR3 has 14 residues. V was trimmed by 7 bases and J by 1 base, leaving 11 bases between them. The CDR3 loop reads CATKPDMSNQPQHF. CDR3 DNA: TGTGCCACCAAACCTGACATGAGCAATCAGCCCCAGCATTTT.

This chain links TRBV18 with TRBJ1-1; 7 nucleotides align to TRBD1. The CDR3 is 15 amino acids. Trimming removed 3 bases from V and 1 base from J; junction bases left unmatched: 5. Germline V lookup: CDR1 KGHSH, CDR2 LQKENI. CDR3 nucleotides: TGTGCCAGCTCACCGCCCGGGACAGAGAACACTGAAGCTTTCTTT. Translating gives CASSPPGTENTEAFF.

The CDR3 sequence is CASSFGRENTEAFF. Written as DNA, the CDR3 is TGCGCCAGCAGCTTCGGACGGGAAAACACTGAAGCTTTCTTT. The rearrangement joins TRBV5-1 to TRBJ1-1, with D hard to call. There are 14 residues in the CDR3. V was pared by 2 bases and J by 2 bases, with 10 bases between. The germline gives CDR1 SGHRS, CDR2 YFSETQ.

This chain connects TRBV29-1 to TRBJ1-5; D remains unclear. This CDR3 has 14 residues. Germline CDR1 is SQVTM and CDR2 is ANQGSEA. Trimming took off 4 bases at V and 5 bases at J, with 15 bases between the two ends. As DNA, the CDR3 is TGCAGCGTTGGTTCTCTCGGGGTCGATCAGCCCCAGCATTTT. Translation: CSVGSLGVDQPQHF.

V and J are TRBV5-1 and TRBJ2-3, with no clear D. CDR1 is SGHRS and CDR2 is YFSETQ in the germline V gene. V was clipped by 0 bases and J by 4 bases, with 9 bases between them. This CDR3 comprises 14 residues. The CDR3 region is CASSLEGHSDTQYF. CDR3 nucleotides: TGCGCCAGCAGCTTGGAGGGTCATTCAGATACGCAGTATTTT.

The chain's CDR3 is CATSSLGLAPNEQFF. The CDR3 nucleotides are TGTGCCACCAGCTCCTTGGGACTAGCGCCTAATGAGCAGTTCTTC. The chain couples TRBV15 to TRBJ2-1, with TRBD2 matching 10 bases. With 5 bases clipped from V and 7 bases from J, the junction kept 8 bases outside the gene matches. The germline V gene encodes CDR1 LNHNV and CDR2 YYDKDF (reference sequence). This CDR3 spans 15 amino acids.

This clonotype appeared a few times. The V call is TRBV11-2, the J call TRBJ2-3, with D perhaps TRBD1 or TRBD2 (6 bases each). V lost 0 bases to trimming and J lost 1 base, with 8 bases between them. Per germline, CDR1 SGHAT and CDR2 FQNNGV. This CDR3 comprises 15 residues. CDR3 nucleotide sequence: TGTGCCAGCAGCTTAGACGGGGGCCGCACAGATACGCAGTATTTT. It codes for CASSLDGGRTDTQYF.

This clonotype was found a few times. The CDR3 protein is CASSDPGMNTEAFF. The CDR3 DNA reads TGCGCCAGCAGTGACCCAGGGATGAACACTGAAGCTTTCTTT. V is TRBV10-1 and J is TRBJ1-1; D might be TRBD1 (5 bases). In germline, CDR1 is WNHNN, CDR2 SYGVQD (reference sequence). Trimming removed 3 bases at V and 0 bases at J, with 8 bases between. This CDR3 has 14 amino acids.

The chain is built from TRBV12-3 or TRBV12-4 and TRBJ1-1; D call uncertain. The ends were cut back, 5 bases at V and 3 bases at J, with 10 bases in the middle. This CDR3 has 13 amino acids. This CDR3 reads CASSVGWDTEAFF. CDR3 in DNA: TGTGCCAGCAGTGTCGGATGGGACACTGAAGCTTTCTTT.

This clonotype was recorded a few times. J is TRBJ2-7 and V is TRBV19, with no clear D. The length of the CDR3 is 16 residues. The germline V gene has CDR1 LNHDA and CDR2 SQIVND (reference sequence). V shed 6 bases and J shed 3 bases, with 21 bases lying between them. The CDR3 sequence: CASSPDRRRLIYEQYF. The DNA for the CDR3 is TGTGCCAGTAGCCCAGATCGCCGGCGACTTATCTACGAGCAGTACTTC.

The rearrangement uses TRBV11-2 and TRBJ2-1, with 8 bases matching TRBD2. Trimming took 5 bases from V and 7 from J; bases not matched to a gene: 7. The germline V gene encodes CDR1 SGHAT and CDR2 FQNNGV. The CDR3 has 14 amino acids. The CDR3 sequence: CASSRGGRNNEQFF. CDR3 in DNA: TGTGCCAGCAGCCGGGGCGGGAGGAATAATGAGCAGTTCTTC.

CDR3 residues: CAISEPLAGEGETQYF. CDR3 nucleotides: TGTGCCATCAGTGAGCCGCTAGCGGGAGAGGGAGAGACCCAGTACTTC. The chain links TRBV10-3 to TRBJ2-5; TRBD2 aligns across 10 bases. There are 16 residues in the CDR3. Germline CDR1 and CDR2: ENHRY and SYGVKD. V lost 2 bases, J lost 4 bases, and 7 bases stayed unmatched.

The chain has TRBV5-1 and TRBJ2-1; the match to TRBD2 covers 13 bases. Germline CDR1 and CDR2: SGHRS and YFSETQ. V gave up 3 bases and J gave up 6 bases; unmatched junction bases: 6. The CDR3 runs 16 residues. The CDR3 DNA is TGCGCCAGCAGCTCAACTAGCGGGAGGGTTGGCAATGAGCAGTTCTTC. Translating it yields CASSSTSGRVGNEQFF.

This clonotype was counted many times. V usage is TRBV6-5 and J usage is TRBJ2-3; D is unclear. The germline V and J ends were trimmed by 2 bases and 3 bases, with 9 bases remaining between them. CDR1 is MNHEY and CDR2 is SVGAGI in the germline V gene. This CDR3 region has 14 residues. CDR3 nucleotide sequence: TGTGCCAGCAGTTACAGCCGGTATACAGATACGCAGTATTTT. Translated, it gives CASSYSRYTDTQYF.

This clonotype turned up a few times. The rearrangement joins TRBV20-1 to TRBJ2-1; 12 positions match TRBD2. The V segment lost 3 bases and the J segment 9 bases; nucleotides outside the gene matches: 15. The CDR3 extends over 17 amino acids. Germline CDR1 is DFQATT and CDR2 is SNEGSKA (reference sequence). The CDR3 coding sequence is TGCAGTGCTAGTTTGGCTAGCGGGAGGGCAGGAAGGGGTGAGCAGTTCTTC. It is translated as CSASLASGRAGRGEQFF.

This clonotype has only a few counts. The chain links TRBV6-1 to TRBJ2-5; 8 positions match TRBD1. V gave up 6 bases and J gave up 3 bases; unmatched junction bases: 9. The CDR3 covers 15 residues. From germline, CDR1 is MNHNS and CDR2 SASEGT. The CDR3: CASRIYGQGEETQYF. CDR3 DNA: TGTGCCAGCAGGATATATGGACAGGGAGAAGAGACCCAGTACTTC.

This chain links TRBV20-1 with TRBJ2-7, with 11 bases matching TRBD2. This CDR3 is 14 amino acids long. CDR1 DFQATT and CDR2 SNEGSKA come from the germline V gene (reference sequence). With 6 bases clipped from V and 5 bases from J, the junction kept 9 bases outside the gene matches. CDR3 bases: TGCAGTGCATTAGCGGGAGGGCCAGGGGACGAGCAGTACTTC. Translated, it gives CSALAGGPGDEQYF.

The chain couples TRBV7-2 to TRBJ2-1; 9 bases map to TRBD2. The length of the CDR3 is 15 residues. From germline, CDR1 is SGHTA and CDR2 FQGNSA. Unmatched junction bases numbered 3, after V lost 1 base and J lost 5 bases. CDR3 loop: CASSLGRTSDNEQFF. CDR3 DNA: TGTGCCAGCAGCTTAGGGCGGACTAGCGACAATGAGCAGTTCTTC.

The genes are TRBV5-1 and TRBJ2-7; 13 bases map to TRBD2. Trimming at V came to 3 bases and at J to 0 bases, leaving 3 bases not matched to a gene. The CDR3 spans 16 residues. CDR1 and CDR2 (germline): SGHRS, YFSETQ. DNA of the CDR3: TGCGCCAGCAGCTCGGGACTAGCGGGACCCTCCTACGAGCAGTACTTC. It yields the protein CASSSGLAGPSYEQYF.

In DNA form, the CDR3 reads TGTGCCAGCAGCCCACAAGGGACTATCAGTTCCTACGAGCAGTACTTC. It specifies CASSPQGTISSYEQYF. V is TRBV7-9 and J is TRBJ2-7; 7 bases map to TRBD2. The J segment lost 1 base and the V segment lost 5 bases, leaving 11 bases of the junction unmatched. Germline loops: CDR1 SEHNR, CDR2 FQNEAQ (reference sequence). The CDR3 is 16 amino acids.